These 10 T cell receptor beta chains were all obtained from the same sample, sequenced in a study of beta chain features in type 1 diabetes. The authors reverse transcribed all of the isolated RNA, so sequencing captured expressed TCRB transcripts. The method was immunoSEQ multiplex PCR; TCRdb's version includes in-frame clones alone and lacks a portion of them. The sample shows a few hundred thousand clones, over 11% of them seen only once. Source material: naive CD4+ T cells from blood. Every receptor here comes from a man aged 25-40 years in good health.

This chain links TRBV18 with TRBJ2-7, with D perhaps matching TRBD1 or TRBD2 (5 bases each). CDR3 length: 13 amino acids. V lost 6 bases and J lost 3, with 12 bases in between. The V gene's germline CDR1 is KGHSH and CDR2 LQKENI. The CDR3 DNA reads as TGTGCCAGCTCCCGGGACCCTTACTACGAGCAGTACGTC. Its translation: CASSRDPYYEQYV.

CDR3 in amino acids: CASSQQVAGPYEKLFF. The CDR3 DNA follows: TGTGCCAGCAGCCAACAGGTGGCAGGGCCTTATGAAAAACTGTTTTTT. This sequence joins TRBV14 and TRBJ1-4; D possibly corresponds to TRBD1 (5 bases). The V end was cut by 2 bases, the J end by 6 bases, with 16 bases between. This CDR3 has 16 amino acids. Germline V gives CDR1 SGHDN, CDR2 FVKESK.

This clone has only a few counts. The chain recombines TRBV6-5 with TRBJ2-1; no reliable D call. V dropped 8 bases and J dropped 0 bases, with 5 bases sitting between them. The CDR3 consists of 12 residues. Germline CDR1 and CDR2: MNHEY and SVGAGI. CDR3 nucleotides: TGTGCCAGCTCCCGCTCCTACAATGAGCAGTTCTTC. This encodes CASSRSYNEQFF.

Only a few counts were recorded for this clone. V is TRBV4-1 and J is TRBJ2-7, with 7 bases that match TRBD2. The CDR3 consists of 16 residues. V lost 1 base and J lost 4; bases outside the gene matches: 10. Looked up from germline, CDR1 is MGHRA and CDR2 is YSYEKL. CDR3 sequence reads: CASSQGAASGLYEQYF. CDR3 in DNA: TGCGCCAGCAGCCAAGGGGCCGCTAGCGGATTATACGAGCAGTACTTC.

This clone was detected only a few times. The chain links TRBV7-3 to TRBJ1-2; TRBD1 matches 7 bases. Losses at the gene ends were 5 bases for V and 2 bases for J; bases not matched to a gene: 8. CDR1 is SGHTA, CDR2 FQGTGA, per germline. This CDR3 has 15 residues. The CDR3 sequence is CASSPRGQLNYGYTF. The DNA for the CDR3 is TGTGCCAGCAGCCCGAGGGGACAGTTAAACTATGGCTACACCTTC.

The chain uses TRBV11-3 and TRBJ2-5; 11 nucleotides line up with TRBD2. Germline V gene lookup returns CDR1 SGHNT and CDR2 YENEEA. The CDR3 loop spans 15 amino acids. Unmatched junction bases numbered 6, after V lost 3 bases and J lost 6 bases. In nucleotides, the CDR3 is TGTGCCAGCAGCTTTGCTACTAGCGGGGGTCAGACCCAGTACTTC. This sequence encodes CASSFATSGGQTQYF.

The gene calls are TRBV4-3 and TRBJ2-7; TRBD1 aligns across 8 bases. CDR1 LGHNA and CDR2 YSLEER come from the germline V gene. CDR3 length: 16 amino acids. V lost 4 bases, J lost 3 bases, and 11 bases stayed unmatched. CDR3 protein: CASSLWGVGTGYEQYF. The CDR3 DNA follows: TGCGCCAGCAGCCTCTGGGGTGTTGGGACAGGCTACGAGCAGTACTTC.

V usage is TRBV6-5 and J usage is TRBJ2-1; D possibly matches TRBD1 or TRBD2 (5 bases each). The CDR3 consists of 15 residues. Germline CDR1 is MNHEY and CDR2 is SVGAGI. Trimming removed 6 bases at V and 1 base at J, with 13 bases between. The CDR3 coding sequence is TGTGCCAGCAGCCTTGGGACGGTATCCTACAATGAGCAGTTCTTC. Amino acid sequence: CASSLGTVSYNEQFF.

With respect to this clone: This sample also contains other DNA sequences that code for the same CDR3. The rearrangement links TRBV15 to TRBJ1-1; no reliable D call. Germline V gene sequence: CDR1 LNHNV, CDR2 YYDKDF (reference sequence). This CDR3 spans 12 amino acids. Trimming took off 1 base at V and 2 bases at J, with 2 bases between the two ends. In DNA form, the CDR3 reads TGTGCCACCAGCAGAGCCAACACTGAAGCTTTCTTT. Protein product: CATSRANTEAFF.

This clone was found many times. The rearrangement joins TRBV30 to TRBJ2-1; possibly TRBD2 for D (7 bases). The V end lost 3 bases, the J end lost 9 bases, and 18 bases lay between the germline ends. Germline assignment: CDR1 GTSNPN and CDR2 SVGIG (reference sequence). The CDR3 covers 14 residues. The DNA for the CDR3 is TGTGCCTGGAGCCGAGGGCGGGGGCCGCGTGAGCAGTTCTTC. Amino acid sequence: CAWSRGRGPREQFF.